The 19 T cell receptor beta chains listed next were all sequenced from one sample in a study of blood T cells in healthy people across ages. For the second PCR, which ran for about 6 to 11 cycles, a sample-barcoded 5' primer and a J-beta primer mix were used. One entry per CDR3 protein, called by TCRdb with MiXCR from the 5' RACE reads. The sample gives some 1.6 million distinct CDR3 sequences, roughly a third of which show up once; around 10% is in the top ten. The sample taken for sequencing was blood. These receptors were collected from a woman aged 30 to 39 in good health.

The rearrangement joins TRBV2 to TRBJ1-5, with D perhaps matching TRBD1 (5 bases). The germline gives CDR1 SNHLY, CDR2 FYNNEI. The CDR3 sequence is 15 residues long. Trimming took off 8 bases at V and 8 bases at J, with 22 bases between the two ends. CDR3 region: CASRRGAGIVEPQHF. The CDR3 nucleotides are TGTGCCAGCCGTCGAGGGGCAGGGATTGTGGAGCCCCAGCATTTT. Full variable domain (outside the CDR3, taken from reference TRBV2 and TRBJ1-5): EPEVTQTPSHQVTQMGQEVILRCVPISNHLYFYWYRQILGQKVEFLVSFYNNEISEKSEIFDDQFSVERPDGSNFTLKIRSTKLEDSAMYFCASRRGAGIVEPQHFGDGTRLSIL.

This clonotype occurred many times. This sequence joins TRBV6-1 and TRBJ2-7; 9 bases line up with TRBD1. The CDR3 length is 14 residues. Germline lookup yields CDR1 MNHNS and CDR2 SASEGT. Germline trimming cut 4 bases from V and 4 bases from J; bases unmatched to any gene: 5. The CDR3 DNA reads TGTGCCAGCAGTGCGGACAGGGGCGGATACGAGCAGTACTTC. Translated, it gives CASSADRGGYEQYF.

J is TRBJ2-1 and V is TRBV27, with 7 bases matching TRBD1. Trimming took 3 bases from V and 4 from J; bases not matched to a gene: 3. The V gene's germline CDR1 is MNHEY and CDR2 SMNVEV (reference sequence). This CDR3 spans 14 amino acids. DNA for the CDR3: TGTGCCAGCAGTTTTGGGACAGAGTACAATGAGCAGTTCTTC. This encodes CASSFGTEYNEQFF.

This clonotype was observed many times. The CDR3 spells CASSESGTESSTDTQYF. The CDR3 region has the DNA TGCGCCAGCAGTGAGTCCGGGACGGAATCTAGCACAGATACGCAGTATTTT. The V and J genes are TRBV10-2 and TRBJ2-3; D could derive from TRBD1 or TRBD2 (5 bases each). The CDR3 loop spans 17 amino acids. Looked up from germline, CDR1 is WSHSY and CDR2 is SAAADI. Trimming cost V 0 bases and J 0 bases, with 13 bases left between them.

To note about this clonotype: At one end the junction does not follow the germline gene, possibly because of a read error. CDR3: CASSRGGAEETRYF. CDR3 DNA: TGCGCCAGCAGCCGGGGGGGAGCGGAAGAGACCCGGTACTTC. The rearrangement joins TRBV5-1 to TRBJ2-5; the match to TRBD2 covers 8 bases. CDR1 is SGHRS, CDR2 YFSETQ, per germline. The CDR3 covers 14 residues.

CDR3 protein: CASSDYRGFQPQHF. The CDR3 nucleotides read TGTGCCAGCAGTGACTACAGGGGTTTTCAGCCCCAGCATTTT. The V call is TRBV2, the J call TRBJ1-5, with TRBD1 identical over 7 bases. The CDR3 length is 14 residues. Germline V gives CDR1 SNHLY, CDR2 FYNNEI. J gave up 6 bases and V 3 bases, and 5 bases lay outside the gene matches.

V and J are TRBV10-2 and TRBJ2-1; D ambiguous. The CDR3 is made up of 14 amino acids. V dropped 10 bases and J dropped 0 bases, with 13 bases sitting between them. Germline CDR1 reads WSHSY; CDR2 reads SAAADI. The chain's CDR3 is CATGPRSSYNEQFF. In nucleotides, the CDR3 is TGCGCCACAGGCCCCCGGAGCTCCTACAATGAGCAGTTCTTC.

This clonotype was counted many times. V gene TRBV10-3 combines with J gene TRBJ2-5, with a tentative D call TRBD1 (8 bases). CDR1 is ENHRY and CDR2 is SYGVKD in the germline V gene. Between the trimmed V and J ends, which lost 6 bases and 2 bases, there was a span of 13 bases. The CDR3 extends over 14 amino acids. CDR3 protein: CAISPQGGQETQYF. In DNA, the CDR3 is TGTGCCATCAGCCCACAGGGGGGGCAAGAGACCCAGTACTTC.

This clonotype appeared a single time. Possible read error: a much larger clone is one base away. CDR3 coding DNA: TGTGCCAGCAGCCCACAGGGGGTCGGCTCCTACGAGCAGTACTTC. Its translation: CASSPQGVGSYEQYF. The chain couples TRBV7-9 to TRBJ2-7, with TRBD1 matching 8 bases. This CDR3 is built from 15 residues. The V and J ends lost 5 bases and 0 bases, in that order; junction bases with no gene match: 6. The germline CDR1 and CDR2 sequences are SEHNR and FQNEAQ (reference sequence).

This clonotype was recorded at least ten times. One end of the junction fails to match germline, which may point to a read error. CDR3 sequence (DNA): TGCGCCAGCAGCCAAGATCCGGGAACGAACTATGGCTACACCTTC. It is translated as CASSQDPGTNYGYTF. This chain links TRBV4-2 with TRBJ1-2, with D unresolved. The CDR3 consists of 15 residues. Per the germline V gene, CDR1 is LGHNA and CDR2 is YNFKEQ.

The chain carries TRBV24-1 and TRBJ2-2; 13 nucleotides match TRBD2. The CDR3 covers 18 residues. V lost 1 base to trimming and J lost 4 bases; unmatched junction nucleotides: 5. Germline CDR1 is KGHDR and CDR2 is SFDVKD. The CDR3 is CATSDFRTSGRGTGELFF. The CDR3 coding sequence is TGTGCCACCAGTGATTTCCGGACTAGCGGGAGAGGCACCGGGGAGCTGTTTTTT.

In this sample, this clonotype turned up a few times. The chain joins TRBV27 to TRBJ2-3, with 7 bases aligning to TRBD2. In germline, CDR1 is MNHEY, CDR2 SMNVEV (reference sequence). V shed 6 bases and J 1 base; nucleotides not matched to a gene: 7. This CDR3 comprises 15 residues. The CDR3 DNA follows: TGTGCCAGCAGAGTGTTGGGAGGGGGCACAGATACGCAGTATTTT. It is translated as CASRVLGGGTDTQYF.

The chain employs TRBV18 and TRBJ2-7, with D maybe TRBD1 (6 bases). The V and J ends lost 5 bases and 3 bases respectively, with 17 bases between them. The germline V gene encodes CDR1 KGHSH and CDR2 LQKENI. The CDR3 contains 15 residues. This CDR3 is CASSSTDRYDYEQYF. The CDR3 coding sequence is TGTGCCAGCTCATCGACTGACAGGTACGACTACGAGCAGTACTTC.

This chain links TRBV18 with TRBJ1-2, with D tentatively TRBD1 (6 bases). The CDR3 runs to 16 residues. CDR1 KGHSH and CDR2 LQKENI come from the germline V gene. The V gene lost 2 bases and the J gene lost 2 bases, with 15 bases spanning the gap. The CDR3 loop is CASSPKERDTNYGYTF. Written as DNA, the CDR3 is TGTGCCAGCTCACCAAAAGAGCGGGACACAAACTATGGCTACACCTTC.

This clonotype was recorded at least ten times. The rearrangement links TRBV11-2 to TRBJ2-1; 8 bases agree with TRBD1. The V gene end was trimmed by 2 bases and the J gene end by 4 bases; junction bases not matched to a gene: 4. This CDR3 region has 15 residues. The germline V gene has CDR1 SGHAT and CDR2 FQNNGV. Written as DNA, the CDR3 is TGTGCCAGCAGCTTAATAGGGACAGGTTACAATGAGCAGTTCTTC. Residues: CASSLIGTGYNEQFF.

J is TRBJ1-5 and V is TRBV20-1; possibly TRBD1 for D (5 bases). The V and J ends lost 6 bases and 2 bases respectively, with 11 bases between them. The germline V gene has CDR1 DFQATT and CDR2 SNEGSKA (reference sequence). This CDR3 is 13 amino acids long. The CDR3 protein is CSATEGGNQPQHF. The CDR3 region has the DNA TGCAGTGCCACCGAAGGGGGCAATCAGCCCCAGCATTTT.

A few counts support this clonotype. The chain has TRBV3-1 and TRBJ2-1; 15 bases agree with TRBD2. The V and J ends lost 4 bases and 5 bases, in that order; junction bases with no gene match: 9. The CDR3 runs to 18 residues. Germline assignment: CDR1 LGHDT and CDR2 YNNKEL (reference sequence). CDR3 residues: CASSPRTSGGAGHNEQFF. For the CDR3, the DNA is TGTGCCAGCAGCCCCCGGACTAGCGGGGGGGCCGGGCACAATGAGCAGTTCTTC.

In its sample, this clonotype was seen a few times. The chain has TRBV13 and TRBJ2-7; 13 bases are a match to TRBD2. The germline CDR1 and CDR2 sequences are PRHDT and FYEKMQ (reference sequence). V was pared by 5 bases and J by 5 bases, with 12 bases of the junction left unmatched. This CDR3 contains 17 residues. As DNA, the CDR3 is TGTGCCAGCAGCCCAGGACTAGCGGGGGACGGGGGCGACGAGCAGTACTTC. It yields the protein CASSPGLAGDGGDEQYF.

The chain employs TRBV5-1 and TRBJ2-5; D possibly corresponds to TRBD1 (5 bases). From germline, CDR1 is SGHRS and CDR2 YFSETQ. The CDR3 consists of 13 residues. The V end was cut by 2 bases, the J end by 5 bases, with 10 bases between. The chain's CDR3 is CASSLPRAETQYF. In DNA, the CDR3 is TGCGCCAGCAGCTTACCCAGGGCTGAGACCCAGTACTTC.